Below are 27 T cell receptor beta chains sequenced from a single sample in a study of cytomegalovirus exposure and HLA in healthy donors. The PCR ran on 60 Vbeta and 13 Jbeta primers. Assay: immunoSEQ multiplex PCR; the TCRdb copy retains only in-frame clones and omits some. The sample has about 130,000 clones; over 75% are singletons. What was sequenced was PBMCs. The receptors stem from a man aged 30 to 39 in good health and CMV-seronegative.

V gene TRBV28 combines with J gene TRBJ2-3; 10 bases fit TRBD1. The CDR3 extends over 14 amino acids. With 6 bases clipped from V and 10 bases from J, the junction kept 10 bases outside the gene matches. Germline CDR1 reads MDHEN; CDR2 reads SYDVKM. Here the CDR3 reads CASRLGQGPRAQYF. The CDR3 DNA is TGTGCCAGCAGGCTGGGACAGGGGCCCAGGGCGCAGTATTTT.

The chain employs TRBV27 and TRBJ2-7; 9 bases are shared with TRBD1. With 10 bases clipped from V and 7 bases from J, the junction kept 20 bases outside the gene matches. CDR3 length equals 16 residues. Germline V gene lookup returns CDR1 MNHEY and CDR2 SMNVEV (reference sequence). The CDR3 DNA follows: TGTGCCACCACCACCCGCCCGGGACAGGGCATTGGGGAGCAGTACTTC. Protein sequence: CATTTRPGQGIGEQYF.

This sequence joins TRBV6-7 and TRBJ1-1; TRBD1 matches 8 bases. TRBV6-7 is treated as an ORF (open reading frame) with a function not yet certain. This CDR3 has 14 amino acids. V lost 6 bases, J lost 0 bases, and 3 bases stayed unmatched. CDR3: CASSPGQVNTEAFF. The CDR3 coding sequence is TGTGCCAGCAGCCCGGGACAGGTGAACACTGAAGCTTTCTTT.

The rearrangement joins TRBV4-1 to TRBJ2-1; D is unresolved. The CDR3 covers 13 residues. The V and J ends lost 0 bases and 10 bases respectively, with 10 bases between them. Germline V gene sequence: CDR1 MGHRA, CDR2 YSYEKL. The CDR3 loop is CASSQEPTREQFF. The CDR3 bases are TGCGCCAGCAGCCAAGAGCCGACGAGGGAGCAGTTCTTC.

The chain recombines TRBV2 with TRBJ2-3; no reliable D call. The V and J ends lost 4 bases and 3 bases respectively, with 11 bases between them. CDR1 and CDR2 (germline): SNHLY, FYNNEI. The CDR3 runs 14 residues. CDR3 nucleotide sequence: TGTGCCAGCAGTGTTTGGTTGAGAACAGATACGCAGTATTTT. Protein sequence: CASSVWLRTDTQYF.

CDR3 region: CAGQPDKTHEQYF. In DNA form, the CDR3 reads TGTGCCGGGCAACCGGACAAAACCCACGAGCAGTACTTC. The chain uses TRBV28 and TRBJ2-7; TRBD1 is a possible D gene (5 bases). CDR3 length equals 13 residues. Looked up from germline, CDR1 is MDHEN and CDR2 is SYDVKM. V gave up 11 bases and J gave up 5 bases, with 19 bases separating them.

V gene TRBV28 combines with J gene TRBJ2-7; 8 bases match TRBD2. The CDR3 is 18 amino acids. V trimming: 7 bases; J trimming: 7 bases; junction bases outside the gene matches: 24. Germline assignment: CDR1 MDHEN and CDR2 SYDVKM. The CDR3 bases are TGTGCCAGCAACGGACGCTTAGCGGGAACCAGAGCGTTGGGGGAGCAGTACTTC. It is translated as CASNGRLAGTRALGEQYF.

This clone was picked up a small number of times. The chain employs TRBV4-1 and TRBJ2-5, with 9 bases identical to TRBD1. The J call is doubtful: the DNA matches TRBJ2-7 better. The CDR3 has 16 residues. Germline V gene sequence: CDR1 MGHRA, CDR2 YSYEKL. The CDR3 protein is CASSQAQDRGAYEQYF. For the CDR3, the DNA is TGCGCCAGCAGCCAAGCCCAGGACAGGGGAGCCTACGAGCAGTACTTC.

The chain is built from TRBV2 and TRBJ1-1, with D possibly being TRBD1 (5 bases). The ends were cut back, 2 bases at V and 4 bases at J, with 14 bases in the middle. Germline values: CDR1 SNHLY, CDR2 FYNNEI. The CDR3 runs to 15 residues. CDR3 DNA sequence: TGTGCCAGCAGTGAAAGATTAGGGGAACTCACTGAAGCTTTCTTT. Its translation is CASSERLGELTEAFF.

J is TRBJ2-3 and V is TRBV7-2; weak D call: TRBD2 (5 bases). The V end lost 1 base, the J end lost 4 bases, and 15 bases lay between the germline ends. Germline CDR1 and CDR2: SGHTA and FQGNSA. The CDR3 length is 16 residues. CDR3 bases: TGTGCCAGCAGCTTAGTACGGGGTTTCCTCGCAGATACGCAGTATTTT. Residues: CASSLVRGFLADTQYF.

This rearrangement joins TRBV9 to TRBJ2-5; 8 bases agree with TRBD1. There are 15 residues in the CDR3. Germline assignment: CDR1 SGDLS and CDR2 YYNGEE. V dropped 3 bases and J dropped 5; count of bases not matched to a gene: 9. CDR3: CASSAGQGSVETQYF. Here the CDR3 DNA reads TGTGCCAGCAGCGCCGGACAGGGCAGCGTGGAGACCCAGTACTTC.

The chain joins TRBV27 to TRBJ2-7; TRBD2 matches at 12 bases. The V gene's germline CDR1 is MNHEY and CDR2 SMNVEV (reference sequence). The J segment lost 7 bases and the V segment lost 4 bases, leaving 5 bases of the junction unmatched. The CDR3 has 14 amino acids. The CDR3 loop is CASSSSGRAGEQYF. The CDR3 nucleotides read TGTGCCAGCAGTTCTAGCGGGAGGGCCGGGGAGCAGTACTTC.

This chain uses TRBV4-2 with TRBJ2-3, with D tentatively TRBD2 (6 bases). Germline V lookup: CDR1 LGHNA, CDR2 YNFKEQ. Trimming removed 3 bases from V and 2 bases from J, with 12 bases in between. This CDR3 region has 15 residues. The chain's CDR3 is CASSHWGEDTDTQYF. The CDR3 DNA sequence: TGTGCCAGCAGCCACTGGGGGGAGGACACAGATACGCAGTATTTT.

V is TRBV7-9 and J is TRBJ1-2; D not resolved. Germline-derived CDR1 and CDR2 are SEHNR and FQNEAQ (reference sequence). Trimming removed 1 base at V and 9 bases at J, with 18 bases between. This CDR3 has 15 amino acids. The CDR3 bases are TGTGCCAGCAGCTTAGACGGGTCTGCCTTATCGAGCTACACCTTC. It is translated as CASSLDGSALSSYTF. The whole variable domain, filled in from reference TRBV7-9 and TRBJ1-2, reads DTGVSQNPRHKITKRGQNVTFRCDPISEHNRLYWYRQTLGQGPEFLTYFQNEAQLEKSRLLSDRFSAERPKGSFSTLEIQRTEQGDSAMYLCASSLDGSALSSYTFGSGTRLTVV.

J is TRBJ1-1 and V is TRBV13, with TRBD1 identical over 7 bases. From germline, CDR1 is PRHDT and CDR2 FYEKMQ (reference sequence). This CDR3 comprises 13 residues. V was clipped by 2 bases and J by 4 bases; unmatched bases: 1. The CDR3 DNA is TGTGCCAGCAGCTTAACAGGGGCCACTGAAGCTTTCTTT. As protein: CASSLTGATEAFF.

The V call is TRBV6-5, the J call TRBJ2-1; 10 bases map to TRBD2. Germline CDR1 is MNHEY and CDR2 is SVGAGI. V lost 2 bases to trimming and J lost 12 bases; unmatched junction nucleotides: 10. The CDR3 consists of 15 residues. The chain's CDR3 is CASSYDASGSAGQFF. CDR3 nucleotides: TGTGCCAGCAGTTACGATGCTAGCGGGAGCGCGGGGCAGTTCTTC.

The chain carries TRBV18 and TRBJ2-7; D is undetermined. Trimming took 0 bases from V and 6 from J, leaving 9 bases between them. The CDR3 is 13 residues long. Germline loops: CDR1 KGHSH, CDR2 LQKENI. DNA of the CDR3: TGTGCCAGCTCACCACCGGTCAGTCTCGAGCAGTACTTC. Amino acid sequence: CASSPPVSLEQYF.

The genes are TRBV5-8 and TRBJ1-2; tentatively, D is TRBD1 (6 bases). The CDR3 is 15 residues long. The V gene's germline CDR1 is SGHTS and CDR2 YDEGEE. V was shortened by 5 bases and J by 4 bases, with 18 bases between the two germline ends. DNA of the CDR3: TGTGCCAGCAGAGCGGTCAGGGGCGCCTCCTATGGCTACACCTTC. It codes for CASRAVRGASYGYTF. Full variable domain (outside the CDR3, taken from reference TRBV5-8 and TRBJ1-2): EAGVTQSPTHLIKTRGQQATLRCSPISGHTSVYWYQQALGLGLQFLLWYDEGEERNRGNFPPRFSGRQFPNYSSELNVNALELEDSALYLCASRAVRGASYGYTFGSGTRLTVV.

J is TRBJ2-5 and V is TRBV5-1; TRBD2 agrees at 9 bases. The J segment lost 4 bases and the V segment lost 0 bases, leaving 1 base of the junction unmatched. The CDR3 is 14 amino acids. Germline V gene sequence: CDR1 SGHRS, CDR2 YFSETQ. In DNA form, the CDR3 reads TGCGCCAGCAGCTTGGCGGGACTAGCAGAGACCCAGTACTTC. This sequence encodes CASSLAGLAETQYF.

The table lists this clone with a count of one. The V call is TRBV4-3, the J call TRBJ2-1; 10 bases are a match to TRBD2. The CDR3 has 17 amino acids. CDR1 is LGHNA and CDR2 is YSLEER in the germline V gene. V gave up 0 bases and J gave up 4 bases; unmatched junction bases: 6. The CDR3 protein is CASSQDQTSGEYNEQFF. The DNA of the CDR3 is TGCGCCAGCAGCCAAGATCAAACTAGCGGGGAATACAATGAGCAGTTCTTC.

The chain employs TRBV28 and TRBJ1-5; D gene unclear. CDR1 is MDHEN and CDR2 is SYDVKM in the germline V gene. The CDR3 totals 13 residues. Trimming left V 7 bases short and J 4 bases short, with 11 bases between. The CDR3 DNA is TGTGCCAGCATCCTAAGTTGGAATCAGCCCCAGCATTTT. This sequence encodes CASILSWNQPQHF.

The genes are TRBV27 and TRBJ2-7, with a tentative D call TRBD2 (7 bases). The germline V gene has CDR1 MNHEY and CDR2 SMNVEV (reference sequence). The CDR3 length is 15 residues. The V gene lost 0 bases and the J gene lost 7 bases, with 16 bases spanning the gap. The CDR3 loop reads CASSLSIRGGREQYF. The CDR3 nucleotides read TGTGCCAGCAGTTTATCGATTAGGGGGGGGCGGGAGCAGTACTTC.

The rearrangement links TRBV25-1 to TRBJ1-1; D unresolved. The CDR3 length is 13 residues. Germline V gene lookup returns CDR1 MGHDK and CDR2 SYGVNS. V dropped 2 bases and J dropped 0 bases, with 4 bases sitting between them. The CDR3 sequence is CASSETVNTEAFF. Here the CDR3 DNA reads TGTGCCAGCAGTGAAACTGTGAACACTGAAGCTTTCTTT. The variable domain in full, with the rest retrieved from reference TRBV25-1 and TRBJ1-1, is EADIYQTPRYLVIGTGKKITLECSQTMGHDKMYWYQQDPGMELHLIHYSYGVNSTEKGDLSSESTVSRIRTEHFPLTLESARPSHTSQYLCASSETVNTEAFFGQGTRLTVV.

The V and J genes are TRBV6-5 and TRBJ1-3, with unresolved D. This CDR3 has 15 amino acids. With 5 bases removed from V and 2 bases from J, the gap between germline ends came to 13 bases. Germline lookup yields CDR1 MNHEY and CDR2 SVGAGI. Here the CDR3 reads CASSNLDGAGNTIYF. CDR3 DNA: TGTGCCAGCAGTAATCTAGACGGTGCTGGAAACACCATATATTTT.

A note on this clone: Other DNA variants within this sample encode the same CDR3. J is TRBJ1-5 and V is TRBV4-1; maybe TRBD1 (6 bases). The CDR3 totals 15 residues. V was cut by 6 bases and J by 6 bases, with 18 bases left in between. Germline-derived CDR1 and CDR2 are MGHRA and YSYEKL. The CDR3 nucleotides are TGCGCCAGCAGTCGATTCCCAGGGGTTCGTCAGCCCCAGCATTTT. Amino acid sequence: CASSRFPGVRQPQHF.

Turning to this clone: Other DNA sequences of this sample code for an identical CDR3. The chain recombines TRBV30 with TRBJ1-1; D perhaps matches TRBD1 (5 bases). Per the germline V gene, CDR1 is GTSNPN and CDR2 is SVGIG (reference sequence). The CDR3 extends over 13 amino acids. The ends were cut back, 5 bases at V and 7 bases at J, with 17 bases in the middle. DNA of the CDR3: TGTGCCTGGTACGATCGGGGGTATTATGAAGCTTTCTTT. Translating it yields CAWYDRGYYEAFF.

The chain couples TRBV5-1 to TRBJ2-2, with 10 bases aligning to TRBD1. After removal of 4 bases from V and 6 bases from J, the junction contained 9 bases not matched to a gene. The CDR3 is made up of 16 amino acids. Germline V lookup: CDR1 SGHRS, CDR2 YFSETQ. CDR3 in amino acids: CASSHDRGPVAGELFF. The CDR3 nucleotides are TGCGCCAGCAGCCACGACAGGGGGCCGGTTGCCGGGGAGCTGTTTTTT.